This TCR beta chain was recovered during a study of cytomegalovirus exposure and HLA in healthy donors listed by TCRdb under 2017. About the study as a whole: According to an earlier analysis of 550 to 700 of the donors, about 179 million T cells yielded 117 million unique TCR beta sequences and approximately 300 Gb of sequence data. All discovery cohort repertoires had been generated on a single sequencing platform. Because of strong linkage in the cohort, 5 or 6 DR-DQ haplotypes were treated as single units for association and clustering. Of the roughly 400 genotyped donors, more than 75% were placed in the genetic ancestry cluster associated with self-reported Caucasian donors. HLA typing included class I and class II loci at four-digit resolution. Donor age, sex, ethnicity and CMV serostatus were collected together with the repertoire data. A separate validation cohort of more than 100 different subjects was used in addition to the 666-subject first cohort. The later analysis used no new phenotypic data to find candidate immune exposures, relying instead on TCR beta sequences and their occurrence across donors. A later analysis re-examined previously published TCR beta repertoires from about 700 donors and added high-resolution HLA genotyping to investigate patterns of TCR occurrence. An early release covering 500 to 750 HLA-typed donors comprised 250 to 350 gigabases of sequencing data and 85 million or so unique TCR sequences. A later genetic analysis took genome-wide SNP genotypes for about 55% of the roughly 670 donors and used that subset as a discovery cohort. To predict cytomegalovirus infection status, the study brought together high-throughput TCR immunosequencing, statistical association of individual TCRs with disease status, and machine learning. Typing coverage differed by locus: A, B, C, DRB1 and DQB1 were typed in about 629-630 donors, DQA1 in about 500, DPA1 in over 600, and DPB1 in around 490. To decide whether each TCR beta V gene segment behaved as functional or pseudogenic, an earlier analysis of approximately 620 of the donors relied on high-throughput TCR beta sequencing. Among over 350 genotyped donors of the cohort, an average of about 240,000 unique TCR beta nucleotide sequences were sequenced per donor, roughly 18% of them non-productive. The study aimed to test whether signatures of past pathogen exposure could be identified by cataloging public T cell receptors. The study profiled the T cell repertoires of 500 to 800 subjects by immunosequencing and related them to cytomegalovirus serostatus. What the research found in general, with its limitations: In an earlier analysis of approximately 600 of the donors, most TCR beta V segments were observed in productive rearrangements about 90% or about 30% of the time, broadly matching IMGT annotations. According to a later analysis, TCR association rates differed among HLA loci, with DRB1 alleles showing the most associated TCRs and HLA-C alleles showing the fewest. A further reported finding was that TCR beta sequences accurately predicted the HLA-A and HLA-B alleles for most subjects in the first cohort. A total of 164 TCR beta chains were listed by the study as associated with cytomegalovirus. In a later analysis, HLA-associated TCR beta chains showed more clonal expansion and lower generation probabilities than non-associated chains that were equally common. According to the authors, the approach could potentially be generalized to other disease states and immunological phenotypes. The sequencing pipeline was judged likely to have produced a cluster of highly shared sequence variants as a technical artifact. A later genetic analysis reported fewer N-insertions in productive TCRs among donors in an Asian-associated ancestry cluster than the roughly 640-donor mean. In a later analysis, several top co-occurrence clusters were reported to appear linked to parvovirus B19, influenza, CMV and Epstein-Barr virus. HLA typing was unavailable for some donors at each locus, so association tests used only the typed subset. In vitro tests confirmed that a few of the cytomegalovirus-associated TCR beta chains recognize cytomegalovirus antigens. In a later analysis, most CMV-associated TCR beta chains were found to appear HLA-restricted, with HLA associations seemingly driven largely by CMV exposure. A later analysis associated 16,951 TCR beta sequences with specific HLA alleles at a false discovery rate of 0.05. Some IMGT-functional V segments, including TRBV6-2 and TRBV6-3, could not be distinguished by the 87-base-pair reads and were therefore excluded. This cohort had only TCR beta chains sequenced, and the lack of alpha or paired-chain data limited which features could be detected. Most TCR sequences were observed very rarely across donors, whereas some public TCRs were present in many individuals. The earlier analysis of 587 of the donors excluded fewer than 20 rarely observed V segments, including chromosome 9 orphons, because counts were too low. Sequencing depth was assumed to be roughly uniform across donors in the presence/absence analyses, though that assumption may not hold. The classifier was reported to diagnose cytomegalovirus status with high specificity and sensitivity in both the original and validation cohorts. Linkage disequilibrium might explain the correlated functional status among segregating V segments, but an unknown experimental factor could not be ruled out. CMV serostatus was the only immune exposure information available for the cohort. In a later genetic analysis, a missense DCLRE1C variant was associated with V-gene and J-gene trimming of TCR beta chains, and the association was replicated in an independent cohort. Strong co-occurrence of HLA alleles, especially DR and DQ, made assigning TCR associations to individual alleles difficult.

The CDR3, from cysteine to phenylalanine, totals 13 residues. The retained sequence is limited to the CDR3, 39 bases, with the frame set at the first base. Trimming at the junction amounts to 6 bases on V and 7 bases on J, and the germline ends lie 15 bases apart. From the germline V gene, CDR1 is SGHVS and CDR2 is FQNEAQ. The cohort was made up of around 720 healthy bone marrow donors. At the time of sampling, every cohort member was nominally healthy, though immune exposures that went unrecorded were likely present. The donor was CMV seropositive and belonged to the group of 250 to 350 seropositive cohort members. Each donor provided a peripheral blood sample, and peripheral blood mononuclear cells were used for TCR beta sequencing. Genomic DNA was extracted from the blood cell samples with the Qiagen DNeasy Blood Extraction Kit. The library was built by means of the immunoSEQ multiplex PCR assay. A mixture of 60 forward primers for TCR Vbeta segments and 13 reverse primers for TCR Jbeta segments was used in the multiplex PCR. Amplification of the CDR3 region of rearranged TCR beta genes was performed with a multiplex PCR assay on genomic DNA. Amplified TCR beta libraries were sequenced as 87-base-pair reads on the Illumina HiSeq System. On the authors' methods: A later analysis counted some 80 million unique TCR beta chains across the roughly 700 repertoires, and some 12 million of these chains were shared by at least two donors. Raw reads were error-corrected and collapsed into unique sequences with a nearest-neighbor algorithm that merged closely related sequences to remove PCR and sequencing errors. Alignment of CDR3 sequences to IMGT reference sequences was used to assign V, D and J gene segments. For a sequence to be retained, a match of at least six nucleotides to both a V gene segment and a J gene segment was required. A rearrangement was called productive if the CDR3 had no stop codons and remained in frame with V and J, and every other rearrangement was called non-productive. Following IMGT convention, CDR3 was defined as the stretch from the second conserved V-encoded cysteine to the conserved J-encoded phenylalanine. In an earlier analysis of around 600 of the donors, sequences lacking an unambiguous match to a single V gene segment were excluded. An earlier analysis of several hundred of the donors called V segments functional above 56.7% productive rearrangements and segregating when the between-donor standard deviation exceeded 5%. A statistical classification framework was built to diagnose cytomegalovirus status from the catalog of TCR beta chain sequences. V and J gene assignment, in a later analysis, came from comparing TCR nucleotide sequences with IMGT/GENE-DB human TR gene sequences. A later analysis assigned CDR3 sequences and most-parsimonious VDJ recombination scenarios with the TCRdist pipeline. In a later analysis, each TCR beta chain was defined by its CDR3 amino acid sequence together with its V-gene family, and reads without a unique V-gene family were excluded. In a later analysis, a few hundred highly shared, low-generation-probability nucleotide sequences were removed to address suspected cross-contamination and a sequencing artifact. A later analysis calculated a clonal expansion index for each public chain from normalized within-repertoire ranks of inferred template counts. A later analysis computed generation probabilities with a VDJ recombination model fitted to out-of-frame rearrangements, and checked the results against IGoR. In a later analysis, hypergeometric tests were used to score TCR-TCR, TCR-HLA and TCR-CMV co-occurrence, with a repertoire-size bias correction applied to TCR pairs. In a later analysis, false discovery rates were estimated by permuting HLA or CMV assignments 20 times. In a later analysis, co-occurring TCRs were grouped using DBSCAN, and TCRdist sequence similarity was added for clustering within HLA-allele-positive subsets. Repertoires with fewer than 30,000 or more than 120,000 public chains were left out of co-occurrence clustering, as were about 5 repertoires with anomalous nucleotide sharing. The clones in this table, taken by TCRdb from immuneACCESS, are in-frame only. Not every clone is retained; where verified, under half of the shortfall comes from an unresolved V gene, and the cause of the rest is unknown. V and J calls and clone size come straight from that table; D and trimming were deduced from the DNA. Across this sample there are about 97,000 clones, with over 60% seen only once. The ten largest clones capture roughly 3.5% of the sample.

This clone was counted once. It lacks a known antigen. Qualities for individual bases were not recorded, and no much larger clone is one base off. The sequenced sample consisted of PBMCs. This TCR was sampled from a male donor in good health and CMV-seropositive. The chain is encoded by TRBV7-8 joined to TRBJ1-2; tentative D gene TRBD1, with 6 bases matching. The DNA is as follows: TGTGCCAGCAGTCAAGACAGGACTGGTGGCTACACCTTC. It translates as CASSQDRTGGYTF.